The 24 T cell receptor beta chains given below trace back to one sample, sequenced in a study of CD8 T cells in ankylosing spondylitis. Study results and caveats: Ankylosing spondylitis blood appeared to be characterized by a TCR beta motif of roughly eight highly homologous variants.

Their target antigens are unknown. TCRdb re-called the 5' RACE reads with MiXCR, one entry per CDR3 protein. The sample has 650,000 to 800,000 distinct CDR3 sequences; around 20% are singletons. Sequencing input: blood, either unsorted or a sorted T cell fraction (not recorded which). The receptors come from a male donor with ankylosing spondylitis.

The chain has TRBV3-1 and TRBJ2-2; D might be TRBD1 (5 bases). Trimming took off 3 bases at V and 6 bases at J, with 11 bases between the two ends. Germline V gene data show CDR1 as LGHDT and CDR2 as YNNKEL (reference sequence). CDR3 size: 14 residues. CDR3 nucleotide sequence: TGTGCCAGCAGCCAGCCAGGGCTGGCCGGGGAGCTGTTTTTT. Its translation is CASSQPGLAGELFF.

DNA of the CDR3: TGTGCCAGCAGTTTAGCGGACAGCAATTCCTACGAGCAGTACTTC. Translating gives CASSLADSNSYEQYF. The genes are TRBV12-3 or TRBV12-4 and TRBJ2-7; D is perhaps TRBD1 (6 bases). This CDR3 has 15 residues. V was clipped by 0 bases and J by 1 base, with 10 bases between them.

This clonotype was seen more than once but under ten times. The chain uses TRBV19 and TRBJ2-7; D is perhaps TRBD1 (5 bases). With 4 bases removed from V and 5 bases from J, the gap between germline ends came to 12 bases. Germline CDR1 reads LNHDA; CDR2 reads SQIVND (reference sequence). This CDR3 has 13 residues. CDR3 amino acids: CASSSRQRNEQYF. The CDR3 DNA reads TGTGCCAGTAGTAGTCGACAGAGGAACGAGCAGTACTTC.

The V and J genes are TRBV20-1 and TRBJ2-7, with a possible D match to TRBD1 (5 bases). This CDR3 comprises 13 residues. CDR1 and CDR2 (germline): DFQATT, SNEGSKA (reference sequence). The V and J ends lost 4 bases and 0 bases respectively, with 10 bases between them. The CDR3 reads CSAKRQNSYEQYF. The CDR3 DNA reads TGCAGTGCTAAAAGACAGAACTCCTACGAGCAGTACTTC.

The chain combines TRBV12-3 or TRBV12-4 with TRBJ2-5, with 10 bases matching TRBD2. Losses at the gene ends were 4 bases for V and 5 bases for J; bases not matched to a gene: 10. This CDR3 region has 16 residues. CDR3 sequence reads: CASSWLSGRRRETQYF. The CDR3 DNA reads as TGTGCCAGCAGTTGGCTTAGCGGGAGGAGGCGGGAGACCCAGTACTTC.

CDR3 region: CSVERTNNEQFF. In DNA form, the CDR3 reads TGCAGCGTTGAGAGAACAAACAATGAGCAGTTCTTC. This chain joins TRBV29-1 and TRBJ2-1; no reliable D call. The ends were cut back, 3 bases at V and 5 bases at J, with 8 bases in the middle. Germline-derived CDR1 and CDR2 are SQVTM and ANQGSEA. The CDR3 spans 12 residues.

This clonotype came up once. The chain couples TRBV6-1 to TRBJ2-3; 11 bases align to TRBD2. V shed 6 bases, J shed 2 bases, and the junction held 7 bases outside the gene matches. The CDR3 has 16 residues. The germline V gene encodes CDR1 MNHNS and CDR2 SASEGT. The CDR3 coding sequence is TGTGCCAGCAGGGGGACTAGCGGAGGATCCACAGATACGCAGTATTTT. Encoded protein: CASRGTSGGSTDTQYF.

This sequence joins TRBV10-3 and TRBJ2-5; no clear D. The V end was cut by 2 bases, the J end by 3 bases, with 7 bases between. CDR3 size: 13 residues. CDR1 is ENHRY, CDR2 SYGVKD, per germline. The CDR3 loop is CAISEQAEETQYF. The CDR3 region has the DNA TGTGCCATCAGTGAGCAGGCAGAAGAGACCCAGTACTTC.

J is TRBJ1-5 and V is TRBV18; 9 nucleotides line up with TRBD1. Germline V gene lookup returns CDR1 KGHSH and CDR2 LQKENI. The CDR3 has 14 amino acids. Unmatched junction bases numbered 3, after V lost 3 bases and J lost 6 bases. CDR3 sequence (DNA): TGTGCCAGCTCACCTGAGGACAGGGGTCAGCCCCAGCATTTT. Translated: CASSPEDRGQPQHF.

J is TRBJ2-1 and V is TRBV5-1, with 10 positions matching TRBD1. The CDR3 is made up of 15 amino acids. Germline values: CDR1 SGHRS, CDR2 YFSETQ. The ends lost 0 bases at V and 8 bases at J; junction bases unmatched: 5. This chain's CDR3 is CASSLEGQGLDEQFF. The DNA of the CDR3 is TGCGCCAGCAGCTTGGAGGGACAGGGGTTGGATGAGCAGTTCTTC.

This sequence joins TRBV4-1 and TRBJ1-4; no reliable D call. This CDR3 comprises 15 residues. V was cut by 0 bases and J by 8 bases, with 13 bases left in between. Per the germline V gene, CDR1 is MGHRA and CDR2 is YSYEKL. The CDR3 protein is CASSQDQAVGEKLFF. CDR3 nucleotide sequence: TGCGCCAGCAGCCAAGACCAGGCGGTAGGAGAAAAACTGTTTTTT.

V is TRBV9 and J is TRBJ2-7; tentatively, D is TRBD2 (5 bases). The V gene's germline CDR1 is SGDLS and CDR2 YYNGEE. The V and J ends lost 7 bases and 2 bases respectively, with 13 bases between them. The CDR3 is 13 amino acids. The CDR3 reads CASGGGNPYEQYF. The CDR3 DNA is TGTGCCAGCGGTGGAGGCAACCCCTACGAGCAGTACTTC.

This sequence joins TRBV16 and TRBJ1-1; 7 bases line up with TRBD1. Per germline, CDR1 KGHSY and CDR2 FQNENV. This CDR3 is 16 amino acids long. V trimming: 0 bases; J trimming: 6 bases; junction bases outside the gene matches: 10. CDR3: CASSQSGLVGGSEAFF. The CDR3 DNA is TGTGCCAGCAGCCAATCGGGACTGGTAGGGGGCTCTGAAGCTTTCTTT.

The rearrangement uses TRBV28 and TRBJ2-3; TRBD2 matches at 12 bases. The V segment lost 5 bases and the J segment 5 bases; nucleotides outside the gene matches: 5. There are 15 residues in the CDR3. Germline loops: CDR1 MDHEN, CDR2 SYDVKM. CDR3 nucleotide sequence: TGTGCCAGCAGTGCTAGCGGGAGGGCCAAAGATACGCAGTATTTT. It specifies CASSASGRAKDTQYF.

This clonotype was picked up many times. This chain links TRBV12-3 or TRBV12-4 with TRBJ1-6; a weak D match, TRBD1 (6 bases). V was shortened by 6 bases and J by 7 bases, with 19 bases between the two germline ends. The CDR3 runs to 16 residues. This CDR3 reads CASSQKGTGSNSPLHF. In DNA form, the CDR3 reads TGTGCCAGCAGCCAAAAGGGCACAGGGTCGAATTCACCCCTCCACTTT.

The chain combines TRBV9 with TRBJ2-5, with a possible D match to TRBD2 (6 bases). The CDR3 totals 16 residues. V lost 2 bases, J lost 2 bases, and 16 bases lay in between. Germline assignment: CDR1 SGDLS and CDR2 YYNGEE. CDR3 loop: CASSVYSGTVQETQYF. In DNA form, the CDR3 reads TGTGCCAGCAGCGTTTACTCCGGGACTGTGCAAGAGACCCAGTACTTC.

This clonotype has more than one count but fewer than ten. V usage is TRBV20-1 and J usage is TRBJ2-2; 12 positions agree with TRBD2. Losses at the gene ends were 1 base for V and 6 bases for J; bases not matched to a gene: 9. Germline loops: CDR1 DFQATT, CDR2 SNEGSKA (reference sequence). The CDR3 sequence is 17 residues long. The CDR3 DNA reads TGCAGTGCTAGAGGGACTAGCGGGATAGGTCTTTCCGGGGAGCTGTTTTTT. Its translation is CSARGTSGIGLSGELFF.

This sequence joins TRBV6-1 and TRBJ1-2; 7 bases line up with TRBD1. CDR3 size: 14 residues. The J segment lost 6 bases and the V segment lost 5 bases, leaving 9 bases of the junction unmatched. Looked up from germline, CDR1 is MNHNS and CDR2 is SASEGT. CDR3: CASSRMTGTHGYTF. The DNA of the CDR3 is TGTGCCAGCAGTCGGATGACAGGGACCCATGGCTACACCTTC.

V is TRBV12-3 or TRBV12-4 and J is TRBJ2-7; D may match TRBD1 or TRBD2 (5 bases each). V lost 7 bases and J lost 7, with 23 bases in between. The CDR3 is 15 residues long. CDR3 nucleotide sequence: TGTGCCAGCATCCCCGTTCCCGGGGCGATGGGAGAGCAGTACTTC. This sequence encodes CASIPVPGAMGEQYF.

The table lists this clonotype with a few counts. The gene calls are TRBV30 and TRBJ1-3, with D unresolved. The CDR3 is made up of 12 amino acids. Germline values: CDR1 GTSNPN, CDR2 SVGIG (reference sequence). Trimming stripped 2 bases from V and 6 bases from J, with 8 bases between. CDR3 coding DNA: TGTGCCTGGAGTCCCGACCAAAACACCATATATTTT. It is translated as CAWSPDQNTIYF.

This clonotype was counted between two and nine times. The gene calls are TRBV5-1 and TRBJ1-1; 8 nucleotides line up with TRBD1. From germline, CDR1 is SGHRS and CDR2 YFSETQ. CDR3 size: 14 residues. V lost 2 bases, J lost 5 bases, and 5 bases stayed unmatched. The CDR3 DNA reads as TGCGCCAGCAGCTTAGAACAGGGGGGTACTGAAGCTTTCTTT. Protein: CASSLEQGGTEAFF.

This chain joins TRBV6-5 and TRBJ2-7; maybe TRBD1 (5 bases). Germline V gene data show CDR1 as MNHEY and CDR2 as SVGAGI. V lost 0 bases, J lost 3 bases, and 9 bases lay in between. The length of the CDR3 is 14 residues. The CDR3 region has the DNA TGTGCCAGCAGTTACTCGGGGCTAGACTACGAGCAGTACTTC. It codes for CASSYSGLDYEQYF.

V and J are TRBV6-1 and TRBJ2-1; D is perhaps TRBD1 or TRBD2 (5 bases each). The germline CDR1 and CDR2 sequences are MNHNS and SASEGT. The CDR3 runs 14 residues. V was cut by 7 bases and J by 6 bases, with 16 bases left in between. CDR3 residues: CASTGTLGANEQFF. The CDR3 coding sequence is TGTGCCAGCACTGGGACCCTCGGGGCCAATGAGCAGTTCTTC.

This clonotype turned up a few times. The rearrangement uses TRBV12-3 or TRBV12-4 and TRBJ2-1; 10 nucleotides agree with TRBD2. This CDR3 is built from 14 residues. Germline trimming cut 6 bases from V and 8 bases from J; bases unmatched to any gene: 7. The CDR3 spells CASRPSGGHHEQFF. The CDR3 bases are TGTGCCAGCAGACCTAGCGGGGGCCACCATGAGCAGTTCTTC.